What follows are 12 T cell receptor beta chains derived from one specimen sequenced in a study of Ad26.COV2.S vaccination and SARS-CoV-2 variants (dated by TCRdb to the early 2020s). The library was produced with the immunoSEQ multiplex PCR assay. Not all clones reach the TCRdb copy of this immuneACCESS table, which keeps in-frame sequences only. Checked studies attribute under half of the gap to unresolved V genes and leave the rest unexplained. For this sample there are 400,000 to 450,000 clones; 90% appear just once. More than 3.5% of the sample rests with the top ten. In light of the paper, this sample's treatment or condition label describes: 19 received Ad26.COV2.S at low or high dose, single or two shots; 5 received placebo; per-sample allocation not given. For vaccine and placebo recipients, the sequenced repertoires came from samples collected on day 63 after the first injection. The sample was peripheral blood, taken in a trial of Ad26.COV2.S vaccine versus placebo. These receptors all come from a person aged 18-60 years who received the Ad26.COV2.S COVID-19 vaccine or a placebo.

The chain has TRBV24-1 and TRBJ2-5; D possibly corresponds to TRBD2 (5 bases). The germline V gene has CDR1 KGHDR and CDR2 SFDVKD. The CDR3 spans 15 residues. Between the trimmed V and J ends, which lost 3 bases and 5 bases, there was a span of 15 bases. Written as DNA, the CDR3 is TGTGCCACCAGTGATACCCGCGAGGGCGCGGAGACCCAGTACTTC. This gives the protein CATSDTREGAETQYF.

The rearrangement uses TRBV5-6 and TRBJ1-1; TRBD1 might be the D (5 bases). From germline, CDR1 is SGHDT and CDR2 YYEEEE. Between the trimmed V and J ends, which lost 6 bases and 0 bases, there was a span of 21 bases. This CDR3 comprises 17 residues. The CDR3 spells CASTSLGGESMNTEAFF. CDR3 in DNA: TGTGCCAGCACCTCCCTGGGAGGGGAATCTATGAACACTGAAGCTTTCTTT.

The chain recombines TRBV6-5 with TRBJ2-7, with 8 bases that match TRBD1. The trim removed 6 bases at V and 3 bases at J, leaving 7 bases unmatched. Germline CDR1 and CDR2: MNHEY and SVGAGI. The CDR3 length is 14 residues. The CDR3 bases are TGTGCCAGCAGAGGGACAGGTCGGGGCTACGAGCAGTACTTC. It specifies CASRGTGRGYEQYF.

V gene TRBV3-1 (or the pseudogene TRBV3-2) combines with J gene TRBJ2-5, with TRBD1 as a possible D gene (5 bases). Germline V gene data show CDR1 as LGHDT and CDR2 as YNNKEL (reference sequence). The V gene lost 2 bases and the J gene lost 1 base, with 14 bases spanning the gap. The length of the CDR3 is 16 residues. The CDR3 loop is CASSQRQGRFQETQYF. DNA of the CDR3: TGTGCCAGCAGCCAAAGGCAGGGAAGATTCCAAGAGACCCAGTACTTC.

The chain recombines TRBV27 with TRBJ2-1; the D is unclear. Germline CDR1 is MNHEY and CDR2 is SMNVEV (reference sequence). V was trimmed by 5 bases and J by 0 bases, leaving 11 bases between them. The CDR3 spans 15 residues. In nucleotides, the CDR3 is TGTGCCAGCAGTATAGGAGCCAGCTCCTACAATGAGCAGTTCTTC. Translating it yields CASSIGASSYNEQFF.

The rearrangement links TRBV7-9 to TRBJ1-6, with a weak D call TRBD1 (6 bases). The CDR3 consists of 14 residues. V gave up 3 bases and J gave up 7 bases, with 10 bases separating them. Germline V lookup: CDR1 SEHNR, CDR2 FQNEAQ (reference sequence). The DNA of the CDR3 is TGTGCCAGCAGCTTGCAGGGGCGGAATTCACCCCTCCACTTT. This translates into CASSLQGRNSPLHF.

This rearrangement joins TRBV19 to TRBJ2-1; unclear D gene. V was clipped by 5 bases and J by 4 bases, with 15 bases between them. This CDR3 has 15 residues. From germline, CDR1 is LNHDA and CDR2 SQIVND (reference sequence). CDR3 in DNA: TGTGCCAGTAGTTCCGACCGGACGAAATACAATGAGCAGTTCTTC. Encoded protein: CASSSDRTKYNEQFF.

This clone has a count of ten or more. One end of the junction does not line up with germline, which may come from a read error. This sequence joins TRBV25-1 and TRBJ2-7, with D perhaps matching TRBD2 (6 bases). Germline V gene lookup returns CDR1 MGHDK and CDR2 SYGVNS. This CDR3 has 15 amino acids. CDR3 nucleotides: TGTGCCAGCAGTCTCCCGGGGGTCTACTCCTACGAACAGTACTTC. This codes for CASSLPGVYSYEQYF.

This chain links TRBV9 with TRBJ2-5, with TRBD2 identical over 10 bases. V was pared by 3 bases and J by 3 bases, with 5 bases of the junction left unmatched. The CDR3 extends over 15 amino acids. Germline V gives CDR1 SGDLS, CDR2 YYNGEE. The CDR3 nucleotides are TGTGCCAGCAGCGCTAGCGGGAGATTGGAAGAGACCCAGTACTTC. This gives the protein CASSASGRLEETQYF.

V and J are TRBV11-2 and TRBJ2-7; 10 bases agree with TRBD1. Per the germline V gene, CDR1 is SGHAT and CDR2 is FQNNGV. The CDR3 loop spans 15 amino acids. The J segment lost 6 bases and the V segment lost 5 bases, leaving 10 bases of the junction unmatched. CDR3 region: CASSIRTGGRGEQYF. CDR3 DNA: TGTGCCAGCAGCATTAGGACAGGGGGGCGCGGCGAGCAGTACTTC.

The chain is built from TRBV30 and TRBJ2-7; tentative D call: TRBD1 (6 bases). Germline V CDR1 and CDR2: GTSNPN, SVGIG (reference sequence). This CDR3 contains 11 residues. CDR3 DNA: TGTGCGATCACAGGGTTCAACGAGCAGTACTTC. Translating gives CAITGFNEQYF.

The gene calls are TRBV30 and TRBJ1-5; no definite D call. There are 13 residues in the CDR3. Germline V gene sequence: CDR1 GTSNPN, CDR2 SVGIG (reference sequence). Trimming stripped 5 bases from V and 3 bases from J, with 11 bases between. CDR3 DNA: TGTGCCTGGGGAGAGGGCCTCAATCAGCCCCAGCATTTT. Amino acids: CAWGEGLNQPQHF.